This paragraph reports one T cell receptor (beta chain). It lacks a known antigen. One base away there is no much larger clone; base qualities are not given. TCRbeta CDR3 regions were amplified from genomic DNA by means of the immunoSEQ Assay, a bias-controlled multiplex PCR. From the authors' description of their analysis: Nucleated cell counts per sample were estimated from amplification of reference gene primers within the assay. To quantify the absolute abundance of each unique TCRbeta CDR3 rearrangement, sequence reads were collapsed and filtered. Productive Simpson clonality was computed per sample as the square root of Simpson's diversity index over productive rearrangements. Not all clones reach the TCRdb copy of this immuneACCESS table, which keeps in-frame sequences only. Checked studies attribute under half of the gap to unresolved V genes and leave the rest unexplained. V and J calls and clone size come straight from that table; D and trimming were deduced from the DNA. Here the sample has 45,000 to 60,000 clones; around 90% occur a single time. The ten largest clones add up to about 3.1% of the sample.

Deletion took 3 bases off V and 0 bases off J, with a span of 12 bases between the germline ends. The germline V gene supplies CDR1 SNHLY and CDR2 FYNNEI. Measured from the cysteine to the phenylalanine, the CDR3 is 17 residues long. Of all the DNA, just the CDR3 is kept, 51 bases in frame from base 1. Whole blood was collected in K2EDTA tubes by collaborating institutions according to the institutions' own protocols. For TCRbeta analysis, collaborators shipped samples as frozen whole blood, isolated PBMCs, or DNA extracted from either of those sample types. This record comes from a study of blood T cell repertoires in COVID-19 (dated by TCRdb to about 2020). Study-wide context: Samples covering the acute and convalescent phases of COVID-19 were provided by collaborators in the United States, Italy and Spain. HLA class I and class II types, where available, came from metadata supplied by the sample provider rather than from assay-based typing. The sample metadata nearly always contained a de-identified subject ID, COVID-19 status, age in years and sex. The material from the prospective study consisted of cDNA or gDNA derived from T cells, B-cell-depleted T cells, or PBMCs. The samples were drawn from two sources: the first 160 participants of the ongoing ImmuneRACE study, and over 1,000 subjects contributed by 6 global collaborators. The repertoires were released in a freely available public database intended as a resource for research on the immune response to SARS-CoV-2. Subjects who had been exposed to COVID-19, were actively infected with it, or had recovered from it provided the deeply sampled blood TCRbeta repertoires that made up the dataset. What the authors observed across the whole study: The amount of clinical and demographic metadata varied by source and participant and was provided uncurated.

The material sequenced was peripheral blood. This receptor was taken from a man aged 50 or older with acute or convalescent COVID-19. This chain joins TRBV2 to TRBJ1-6; TRBD1 is possibly the D segment (6 matching bases). The CDR3 is CASSENTGNSYNSPLHF. In nucleotide form, the sequence is TGTGCCAGCAGTGAGAATACAGGGAACTCCTATAATTCACCCCTCCACTTT.